Presented here are 14 T cell receptor beta chains from one specimen sequenced in a study of technical replicates of blood from a few donors. The protocol was immunoSEQ multiplex PCR, while the TCRdb copy is restricted to in-frame clones and leaves out a portion. The sample holds 100,000 or so clones, 96% seen once. Sequenced sample: T cells isolated from PBMCs. Every receptor here comes from a human donor in good health.

The V and J genes are TRBV2 and TRBJ1-2; the D gene is possibly TRBD1 (6 bases). The ends were cut back, 4 bases at V and 2 bases at J, with 8 bases in the middle. The CDR3 loop spans 13 amino acids. Germline CDR1 SNHLY, CDR2 FYNNEI. DNA of the CDR3: TGTGCCAGCAGTGGGGACATAAACTATGGCTACACCTTC. It codes for CASSGDINYGYTF.

The chain couples TRBV2 to TRBJ2-5; 7 bases align to TRBD2. The CDR3 extends over 15 amino acids. The germline V gene has CDR1 SNHLY and CDR2 FYNNEI. Germline trimming cut 8 bases from V and 4 bases from J; bases unmatched to any gene: 13. The CDR3 DNA follows: TGTGCCAGCGGGGGAAGGGCTAGCGGTCTAGAGACCCAGTACTTC. Translating it yields CASGGRASGLETQYF.

The chain is built from TRBV10-1 and TRBJ2-1; 11 bases map to TRBD2. Germline V CDR1 and CDR2: WNHNN, SYGVQD (reference sequence). This CDR3 is built from 15 residues. J was trimmed by 8 bases and V by 2 bases; bases with no gene match: 5. The CDR3 loop is CASSESVAGGYEQFF. The DNA for the CDR3 is TGCGCCAGCAGTGAGAGTGTAGCGGGAGGGTATGAGCAGTTCTTC.

The chain combines TRBV6-5 with TRBJ2-1; weak D call: TRBD2 (5 bases). In germline, CDR1 is MNHEY, CDR2 SVGAGI. This CDR3 contains 15 residues. The germline V and J ends were trimmed by 2 bases and 8 bases, with 16 bases remaining between them. The CDR3 here is CASSYAVGSTDEQFF. The DNA for the CDR3 is TGTGCCAGCAGTTACGCCGTGGGGAGTACGGATGAGCAGTTCTTC.

The V and J genes are TRBV19 and TRBJ2-5, with D maybe TRBD1 (5 bases). The ends were cut back, 5 bases at V and 1 base at J, with 8 bases in the middle. There are 13 residues in the CDR3. Germline assignment: CDR1 LNHDA and CDR2 SQIVND (reference sequence). DNA of the CDR3: TGTGCCAGTAGTGACAGATTCCAAGAGACCCAGTACTTC. Translating it yields CASSDRFQETQYF.

This chain uses TRBV6-1 with TRBJ2-5; no definite D call. The CDR3 has 14 amino acids. CDR1 and CDR2 from the germline V gene are MNHNS and SASEGT. V was pared by 0 bases and J by 3 bases, with 8 bases between. In DNA form, the CDR3 reads TGTGCCAGCAGTGAAGCGCGTAGCAAAGAGACCCAGTACTTC. Translated, it gives CASSEARSKETQYF.

CDR3 protein: CASSRGGTELFF. CDR3 sequence (DNA): TGTGCCAGCTCACGAGGCGGTACGGAGCTGTTTTTT. The chain combines TRBV18 with TRBJ2-2; no clear D gene. This CDR3 spans 12 amino acids. Germline V lookup: CDR1 KGHSH, CDR2 LQKENI. V was cut by 4 bases and J by 10 bases, with 10 bases left in between.

The V and J genes are TRBV27 and TRBJ1-1; D is perhaps TRBD1 (5 bases). In germline, CDR1 is MNHEY, CDR2 SMNVEV (reference sequence). V was clipped by 6 bases and J by 2 bases, with 19 bases between them. This CDR3 is 16 amino acids long. The DNA of the CDR3 is TGTGCCAGCAGGACAGTCCGGACACAACCTAACACTGAAGCTTTCTTT. This codes for CASRTVRTQPNTEAFF.

The chain joins TRBV28 to TRBJ1-1; 8 bases map to TRBD1. The CDR3 runs to 15 residues. Germline loops: CDR1 MDHEN, CDR2 SYDVKM. Unmatched junction bases numbered 7, after V lost 3 bases and J lost 4 bases. Here the CDR3 DNA reads TGTGCCAGCAGTTTCCAGGGGGCGCGGGGCACTGAAGCTTTCTTT. This encodes CASSFQGARGTEAFF.

J is TRBJ2-5 and V is TRBV10-3, with TRBD1 matching 9 bases. Trimming took 6 bases from V and 0 from J; bases not matched to a gene: 5. Looked up from germline, CDR1 is ENHRY and CDR2 is SYGVKD. This CDR3 region has 15 residues. The CDR3 reads CAISQTGGYQETQYF. The CDR3, as DNA: TGTGCCATCAGCCAGACAGGGGGGTACCAAGAGACCCAGTACTTC.

The rearrangement uses TRBV19 and TRBJ2-7; 7 bases fit TRBD1. V trimming: 6 bases; J trimming: 0 bases; junction bases outside the gene matches: 8. CDR3 length equals 15 residues. Germline CDR1 is LNHDA and CDR2 is SQIVND (reference sequence). The CDR3 region has the DNA TGTGCCAGTAGCATCAGGGGGAAAAGCTCCTACGAGCAGTACTTC. Its protein is CASSIRGKSSYEQYF.

The gene calls are TRBV27 and TRBJ2-1, with D possibly matching TRBD2 (5 bases). Germline V gene sequence: CDR1 MNHEY, CDR2 SMNVEV (reference sequence). The CDR3 loop spans 13 amino acids. With 5 bases removed from V and 12 bases from J, the gap between germline ends came to 17 bases. CDR3: CASSASSPEGQFF. CDR3 bases: TGTGCCAGCAGTGCCTCGAGCCCCGAGGGGCAGTTCTTC.

The chain employs TRBV5-1 and TRBJ2-1, with 16 bases matching TRBD2. Germline V CDR1 and CDR2: SGHRS, YFSETQ. The ends lost 1 base at V and 7 bases at J; junction bases unmatched: 11. The CDR3 consists of 19 residues. CDR3 nucleotide sequence: TGCGCCAGCAGCTTGCCAGGGACTAGCGGGAGGGCCTGGCTGAATGAGCAGTTCTTC. Its translation is CASSLPGTSGRAWLNEQFF.

This clone was seen a single time. This chain uses TRBV27 with TRBJ2-7; D possibly corresponds to TRBD1 (5 bases). Germline V lookup: CDR1 MNHEY, CDR2 SMNVEV (reference sequence). The CDR3 runs to 14 residues. Trimming took off 1 base at V and 5 bases at J, with 12 bases between the two ends. CDR3 amino acids: CASSLFRESDEQYF. The CDR3 DNA follows: TGTGCCAGCAGTTTATTCAGGGAAAGTGACGAGCAGTACTTC.